The 20 T cell receptor beta chains below all came from one sample that was sequenced in a study of beta chain features in type 1 diabetes. Every isolated RNA sample was fully reverse transcribed, so sequencing captured expressed TCRB transcripts. Libraries were prepared by immunoSEQ multiplex PCR; TCRdb keeps only in-frame clonotypes and omits some of them. The profile shows about 120,000 clones, about a sixth of them singletons. What these receptors recognize is not known. General observations from the study: Researchers report that Type 1 diabetes patients had moderately but significantly shorter TCRB CDR3s across all four CD4+ subsets.

The sample taken for sequencing was central memory CD4+ T cells from blood. All receptors come from a man aged 25-40 years with type 1 diabetes.

A few counts support this clone. V usage is TRBV7-9 and J usage is TRBJ1-6, with 11 bases lining up with TRBD1. Germline lookup yields CDR1 SEHNR and CDR2 FQNEAQ (reference sequence). The V and J ends lost 5 bases and 6 bases, in that order; junction bases with no gene match: 6. This CDR3 comprises 16 residues. The CDR3 spells CASSGRTGGFNSPLHF. The CDR3 bases are TGTGCCAGCAGCGGACGGACAGGGGGCTTTAATTCACCCCTCCACTTT.

This clone was observed a few times. Other DNA sequences in this sample translate to the same CDR3. The rearrangement links TRBV28 to TRBJ1-2; D not resolved. Looked up from germline, CDR1 is MDHEN and CDR2 is SYDVKM. The CDR3 spans 11 residues. V shed 4 bases and J shed 2 bases, with 2 bases lying between them. CDR3 sequence: CASSSNYGYTF. DNA for the CDR3: TGTGCCAGCAGTTCGAACTATGGCTACACCTTC.

The rearrangement links TRBV7-2 to TRBJ1-5; D not certain. Trimming left V 2 bases short and J 4 bases short, with 12 bases between. Germline V gene lookup returns CDR1 SGHTA and CDR2 FQGNSA. This CDR3 contains 15 residues. CDR3 sequence: CASSLMGHRNQPQHF. CDR3 nucleotide sequence: TGTGCCAGCAGCTTAATGGGTCATAGGAATCAGCCCCAGCATTTT.

In this sample, this clone turned up a few times. CDR3 protein: CAWSATHAGANYGYTF. CDR3 bases: TGTGCCTGGAGTGCGACCCACGCAGGGGCTAACTATGGCTACACCTTC. The chain carries TRBV30 and TRBJ1-2; D perhaps matches TRBD1 (6 bases). Looked up from germline, CDR1 is GTSNPN and CDR2 is SVGIG (reference sequence). CDR3 size: 16 residues. V dropped 1 base and J dropped 0 bases, with 15 bases sitting between them.

There are a few counts of this clone. The chain carries TRBV13 and TRBJ1-1; weak D call: TRBD1 (5 bases). CDR1 is PRHDT, CDR2 FYEKMQ, per germline (reference sequence). The CDR3 length is 13 residues. The ends were cut back, 4 bases at V and 1 base at J, with 7 bases in the middle. CDR3 DNA sequence: TGTGCCAGCAGCTGGGGGAGGAACACTGAAGCTTTCTTT. Translated, it gives CASSWGRNTEAFF.

This clone was counted many times. The chain recombines TRBV4-3 with TRBJ2-1, with TRBD1 matching over 7 bases. This CDR3 spans 14 amino acids. V lost 1 base, J lost 8 bases, and 5 bases stayed unmatched. CDR1 LGHNA and CDR2 YSLEER come from the germline V gene. CDR3 bases: TGCGCCAGCAGCCAAGGAAACAGGGGTCATGAGCAGTTCTTC. Its translation is CASSQGNRGHEQFF.

This clone was seen only a few times. The V and J genes are TRBV20-1 and TRBJ1-2; D is unresolved. V lost 6 bases to trimming and J lost 12 bases, with 17 bases between them. Germline CDR1 reads DFQATT; CDR2 reads SNEGSKA (reference sequence). This CDR3 is built from 11 residues. As DNA, the CDR3 is TGCAGTGCCCTGGATCGAGGAACGCACACCTTC. Its translation is CSALDRGTHTF.

The chain employs TRBV7-2 and TRBJ1-4, with D perhaps TRBD1 (5 bases). The V gene's germline CDR1 is SGHTA and CDR2 FQGNSA. Trimming removed 2 bases at V and 5 bases at J, with 18 bases between. The CDR3 length is 17 residues. For the CDR3, the DNA is TGTGCCAGCAGCTTAAACGCCCAGACAGCACAAAATGAAAAACTGTTTTTT. Amino acid sequence: CASSLNAQTAQNEKLFF.

V is TRBV5-1 and J is TRBJ2-7; D possibly corresponds to TRBD2 (6 bases). CDR1 is SGHRS and CDR2 is YFSETQ in the germline V gene. The CDR3 runs 14 residues. Trimming took 6 bases from V and 7 from J, leaving 20 bases between them. This CDR3 reads CASTNAVSRGEQYF. The CDR3 DNA sequence: TGCGCCAGCACCAATGCCGTATCCCGGGGGGAGCAGTACTTC.

V usage is TRBV25-1 and J usage is TRBJ1-2; D remains ambiguous. The CDR3 runs 12 residues. Trimming stripped 2 bases from V and 3 bases from J, with 4 bases between. The germline CDR1 and CDR2 sequences are MGHDK and SYGVNS. The CDR3 coding sequence is TGTGCCAGCAGTGAAGGGGACTATGGCTACACCTTC. Translating it yields CASSEGDYGYTF.

This clone was detected only a few times. The chain combines TRBV7-2 with TRBJ2-7; the D gene is possibly TRBD2 (5 bases). The CDR3 totals 15 residues. Germline CDR1 is SGHTA and CDR2 is FQGNSA. The ends were cut back, 2 bases at V and 6 bases at J, with 17 bases in the middle. The CDR3 spells CASSLSDYLAGEQYF. The CDR3 nucleotides are TGTGCCAGCAGCTTAAGCGATTACCTTGCGGGCGAGCAGTACTTC.

This clone showed up just a few times. The CDR3 region is CASSQVVGGSSYEQYF. The CDR3 DNA follows: TGCGCCAGCAGCCAAGTAGTCGGGGGAAGCTCCTACGAGCAGTACTTC. The chain recombines TRBV4-3 with TRBJ2-7; D perhaps matches TRBD2 (6 bases). The CDR3 runs 16 residues. Germline loops: CDR1 LGHNA, CDR2 YSLEER. Trimming removed 1 base at V and 0 bases at J, with 13 bases between.

This clone was seen more than once but under ten times. The rearrangement links TRBV5-1 to TRBJ1-2; TRBD1 is a possible D gene (6 bases). Germline lookup yields CDR1 SGHRS and CDR2 YFSETQ. CDR3 length equals 16 residues. V dropped 4 bases and J dropped 4 bases, with 20 bases sitting between them. In DNA form, the CDR3 reads TGCGCCAGCAGCCCGGACGATACAGGGATCACCTATGGCTACACCTTC. This gives the protein CASSPDDTGITYGYTF.

This clone appeared a few times. This chain links TRBV7-2 with TRBJ2-1; a possible D gene is TRBD1 (7 bases). V was clipped by 5 bases and J by 3 bases, with 14 bases between them. This CDR3 contains 15 residues. The germline V gene has CDR1 SGHTA and CDR2 FQGNSA. The CDR3 region has the DNA TGTGCCAGCAGCCGAGACCAGGGGGGCTACAATGAGCAGTTCTTC. Protein: CASSRDQGGYNEQFF.

The chain is built from TRBV4-3 and TRBJ2-5, with TRBD1 identical over 9 bases. Germline loops: CDR1 LGHNA, CDR2 YSLEER. The CDR3 totals 15 residues. V lost 4 bases and J lost 5; bases outside the gene matches: 8. The CDR3 DNA is TGCGCCAGCAGCCGAGTACAGGGGGCAGGGGAGACCCAGTACTTC. Its translation is CASSRVQGAGETQYF.

This clone was seen only a few times. The chain links TRBV9 to TRBJ1-1; D is uncertain. The germline gives CDR1 SGDLS, CDR2 YYNGEE. V dropped 6 bases and J dropped 1 base, with 19 bases sitting between them. This CDR3 contains 16 residues. The CDR3 nucleotides are TGTGCCAGCACATCCGGAGAAGGCTCGGGGAACACTGAAGCTTTCTTT. It translates to CASTSGEGSGNTEAFF. The full variable domain, completed using reference TRBV9 and TRBJ1-1, is DSGVTQTPKHLITATGQRVTLRCSPRSGDLSVYWYQQSLDQGLQFLIQYYNGEERAKGNILERFSAQQFPDLHSELNLSSLELGDSALYFCASTSGEGSGNTEAFFGQGTRLTVV.

This clone has only a few counts. The rearrangement uses TRBV7-2 and TRBJ2-2; perhaps TRBD2 as D (5 bases). CDR1 SGHTA and CDR2 FQGNSA come from the germline V gene. The CDR3 totals 16 residues. V shed 1 base and J shed 3 bases, with 12 bases lying between them. This CDR3 reads CASSLVPAAHTGELFF. DNA of the CDR3: TGTGCCAGCAGCTTAGTTCCAGCGGCGCACACCGGGGAGCTGTTTTTT.

This clone was found a few times. The chain employs TRBV7-9 and TRBJ2-7; D is undetermined. The CDR3 contains 13 residues. Trimming took 7 bases from V and 0 from J, leaving 10 bases between them. Germline V gene sequence: CDR1 SEHNR, CDR2 FQNEAQ (reference sequence). CDR3 residues: CASNSYGSYEQYF. Here the CDR3 DNA reads TGTGCCAGCAATAGTTACGGCTCCTACGAGCAGTACTTC.

The chain couples TRBV9 to TRBJ2-7, with D perhaps matching TRBD1 (6 bases). The ends were cut back, 3 bases at V and 6 bases at J, with 13 bases in the middle. Germline V gene sequence: CDR1 SGDLS, CDR2 YYNGEE. The length of the CDR3 is 13 residues. As DNA, the CDR3 is TGTGCCAGCAGCGCGAGACAGGACCTCGAGCAGTACTTC. Its protein product is CASSARQDLEQYF.

This clone was seen repeatedly, ten times or more. The chain recombines TRBV19 with TRBJ2-7; D may be TRBD1 (6 bases). The CDR3 extends over 14 amino acids. The V end was cut by 4 bases, the J end by 6 bases, with 16 bases between. The germline CDR1 and CDR2 sequences are LNHDA and SQIVND (reference sequence). The DNA of the CDR3 is TGTGCCAGTAGTACCACAGGGAGCCCTTCCGAGCAGTACTTC. As protein: CASSTTGSPSEQYF. Full variable domain (remainder filled in from reference TRBV19 and TRBJ2-7): DGGITQSPKYLFRKEGQNVTLSCEQNLNHDAMYWYRQDPGQGLRLIYYSQIVNDFQKGDIAEGYSVSREKKESFPLTVTSAQKNPTAFYLCASSTTGSPSEQYFGPGTRLTVT.